This T cell receptor beta chain comes out of a study of cytomegalovirus exposure and HLA in healthy donors. Study at large: Earlier results showed 117 million unique TCR beta sequences derived from about 179 million T cells.

This PCR relied on a set of 60 Vbeta primers and 13 Jbeta primers. Profiled with immunoSEQ multiplex PCR; TCRdb holds only in-frame clones, not every one. The data hold some 150,000 clones, with roughly 74% observed a single time. Trimming at V came to 5 bases and at J to 5 bases, leaving 11 bases not matched to a gene. Germline V CDR1 and CDR2: SEHNR, FQNEAQ (reference sequence). The CDR3 totals 15 residues. Input material: PBMCs. The sequence came from a man aged 35 to 55 in good health and CMV-seronegative. The chain joins TRBV7-9 to TRBJ1-2; 7 nucleotides line up with TRBD1. CDR3 sequence reads: CASSPQGPIQYGYTF. In nucleotides, the CDR3 is TGTGCCAGCAGCCCACAGGGGCCCATCCAATATGGCTACACCTTC.